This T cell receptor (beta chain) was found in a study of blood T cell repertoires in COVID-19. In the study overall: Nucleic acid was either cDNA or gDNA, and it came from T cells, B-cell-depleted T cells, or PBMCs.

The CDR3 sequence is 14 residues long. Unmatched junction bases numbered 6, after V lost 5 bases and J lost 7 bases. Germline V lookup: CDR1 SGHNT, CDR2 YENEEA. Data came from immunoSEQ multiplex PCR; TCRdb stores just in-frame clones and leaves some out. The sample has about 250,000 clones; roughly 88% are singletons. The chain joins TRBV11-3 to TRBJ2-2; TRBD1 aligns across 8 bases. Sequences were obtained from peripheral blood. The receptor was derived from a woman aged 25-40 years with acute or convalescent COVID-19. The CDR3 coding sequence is TGTGCCAGCAGCCCCCGGACAGGGAGCGGGGAGCTGTTTTTT. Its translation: CASSPRTGSGELFF.